Listed here are 27 T cell receptor beta chains from one sample, sequenced in a study of beta chain features in type 1 diabetes. These receptors' targets are unknown. Every bit of the isolated RNA underwent reverse transcription, so sequencing read expressed TCRB transcripts. Using immunoSEQ multiplex PCR, the repertoire was profiled, and TCRdb retains in-frame clones only, with some absent. The sample consists of 150,000 or so clones, roughly 63% of them appearing once. General observations from the study: People with Type 1 diabetes carried modestly yet significantly shorter TCRB CDR3s in all four CD4+ subsets.

The sample was naive CD4+ T cells from blood. Source of these receptors: a young man with type 1 diabetes.

V gene TRBV9 combines with J gene TRBJ1-2, with D tentatively TRBD1 (6 bases). V dropped 1 base and J dropped 6 bases, with 13 bases sitting between them. Germline-derived CDR1 and CDR2 are SGDLS and YYNGEE. The length of the CDR3 is 14 residues. The CDR3 loop is CASSVQGGWNGYTF. In nucleotides, the CDR3 is TGTGCCAGCAGCGTACAAGGGGGATGGAATGGCTACACCTTC.

V gene TRBV4-3 combines with J gene TRBJ2-3; 11 bases line up with TRBD2. The CDR3 length is 15 residues. Looked up from germline, CDR1 is LGHNA and CDR2 is YSLEER. J gave up 4 bases and V 4 bases, and 4 bases lay outside the gene matches. This chain's CDR3 is CASSPIAGGSDTQYF. The CDR3 bases are TGCGCCAGCAGCCCCATAGCGGGGGGGTCAGATACGCAGTATTTT.

This clone was found a few times. J is TRBJ2-5 and V is TRBV25-1; TRBD1 agrees at 9 bases. Germline V gene lookup returns CDR1 MGHDK and CDR2 SYGVNS. Unmatched junction bases numbered 14, after V lost 7 bases and J lost 5 bases. This CDR3 is built from 16 residues. CDR3 sequence: CASTGDPGQGWETQYF. The CDR3 DNA reads TGTGCCAGCACCGGGGACCCGGGACAGGGATGGGAGACCCAGTACTTC. Full variable domain (outside the CDR3, taken from reference TRBV25-1 and TRBJ2-5): EADIYQTPRYLVIGTGKKITLECSQTMGHDKMYWYQQDPGMELHLIHYSYGVNSTEKGDLSSESTVSRIRTEHFPLTLESARPSHTSQYLCASTGDPGQGWETQYFGPGTRLLVL.

This clone was seen a single time. The chain is built from TRBV11-2 and TRBJ2-5; D ambiguous. Trimming shortened V by 3 bases and J by 0 bases, and 5 bases separated the two germline ends. Germline V gene sequence: CDR1 SGHAT, CDR2 FQNNGV. This CDR3 spans 13 amino acids. CDR3 protein: CASSFDYQETQYF. CDR3 DNA sequence: TGTGCCAGCAGCTTTGACTACCAAGAGACCCAGTACTTC.

The rearrangement uses TRBV30 and TRBJ2-7; possible D gene TRBD2, 6 bases. This CDR3 has 14 amino acids. Deletions cut 4 bases from V and 3 bases from J, with 16 bases between. Germline CDR1 reads GTSNPN; CDR2 reads SVGIG (reference sequence). The CDR3 region has the DNA TGTGCCTGGATCTCGCGGGACCCGTTCTACGAGCAGTACTTC. Its protein is CAWISRDPFYEQYF.

The CDR3 DNA reads as TGTGCCAGCTCACCCTTCGACAGGGGAGGATTGAATGAGCAGTTCTTC. Protein sequence: CASSPFDRGGLNEQFF. The chain recombines TRBV18 with TRBJ2-1; TRBD1 agrees at 8 bases. The V segment lost 3 bases and the J segment 7 bases; nucleotides outside the gene matches: 11. CDR3 length: 16 amino acids. CDR1 is KGHSH and CDR2 is LQKENI in the germline V gene. The whole variable domain, remainder taken from reference TRBV18 and TRBJ2-1, is NAGVMQNPRHLVRRRGQEARLRCSPMKGHSHVYWYRQLPEEGLKFMVYLQKENIIDESGMPKERFSAEFPKEGPSILRIQQVVRGDSAAYFCASSPFDRGGLNEQFFGPGTRLTVL.

The CDR3 DNA reads TGCACCAGCAGAGGCGGGGGGCCTACCTACGAGCAGTACTTC. It specifies CTSRGGGPTYEQYF. The V call is TRBV1, the J call TRBJ2-7; the table's D call, TRBD2, was not checked against the DNA. TRBV1 is labeled a pseudogene. The CDR3 runs 14 residues.

This clone was recorded only once. V gene TRBV29-1 combines with J gene TRBJ2-7; 8 bases map to TRBD1. Trimming cost V 7 bases and J 3 bases; bases outside gene matches: 8. The CDR3 consists of 13 residues. From germline, CDR1 is SQVTM and CDR2 ANQGSEA. Here the CDR3 DNA reads TGCAGCGCCAGGGGGCAGACTTTCTACGAGCAGTACTTC. Its translation is CSARGQTFYEQYF.

This clone is a singleton in its sample. The chain combines TRBV7-2 with TRBJ2-3, with 7 positions matching TRBD1. Germline CDR1 is SGHTA and CDR2 is FQGNSA. V shed 5 bases and J 2 bases; nucleotides not matched to a gene: 10. The CDR3 is 16 residues long. CDR3 residues: CASSRTGTEVTDTQYF. As DNA, the CDR3 is TGTGCCAGCAGCCGAACCGGGACAGAAGTCACAGATACGCAGTATTTT. The full variable domain, with the rest looked up from reference TRBV7-2 and TRBJ2-3, is GAGVSQSPSNKVTEKGKDVELRCDPISGHTALYWYRQSLGQGLEFLIYFQGNSAPDKSGLPSDRFSAERTGGSVSTLTIQRTQQEDSAVYLCASSRTGTEVTDTQYFGPGTRLTVL.

The V call is TRBV30, the J call TRBJ2-1, with TRBD2 identical over 8 bases. Germline V CDR1 and CDR2: GTSNPN, SVGIG (reference sequence). This CDR3 contains 17 residues. V was pared by 0 bases and J by 5 bases, with 12 bases of the junction left unmatched. The CDR3 reads CAWSVRPGSGANNEQFF. CDR3 coding DNA: TGTGCCTGGAGTGTACGACCGGGTAGCGGGGCTAACAATGAGCAGTTCTTC.

The V and J genes are TRBV2 and TRBJ2-1, with TRBD2 as a possible D gene (6 bases). The CDR3 runs 11 residues. Germline V CDR1 and CDR2: SNHLY, FYNNEI. Trimming took 6 bases from V and 14 from J, leaving 14 bases between them. The CDR3 protein is CASRGGGVKFF. DNA for the CDR3: TGTGCCAGCAGGGGTGGCGGGGTCAAGTTCTTC.

V and J are TRBV4-1 and TRBJ2-1; TRBD2 agrees at 10 bases. Per the germline V gene, CDR1 is MGHRA and CDR2 is YSYEKL. V trimming: 0 bases; J trimming: 6 bases; junction bases outside the gene matches: 8. This CDR3 region has 17 residues. The CDR3 protein is CASSQDQASGGLNEQFF. CDR3 DNA: TGCGCCAGCAGCCAAGATCAGGCTAGCGGGGGCCTCAATGAGCAGTTCTTC.

J is TRBJ1-1 and V is TRBV27; D remains unclear. The CDR3 covers 13 residues. With 8 bases removed from V and 3 bases from J, the gap between germline ends came to 13 bases. Germline CDR1 reads MNHEY; CDR2 reads SMNVEV (reference sequence). Here the CDR3 reads CASHKVGYTEAFF. In nucleotides, the CDR3 is TGTGCCAGCCATAAGGTTGGGTACACTGAAGCTTTCTTT.

The rearrangement links TRBV6-5 to TRBJ2-3; D remains unclear. The germline gives CDR1 MNHEY, CDR2 SVGAGI. This CDR3 comprises 15 residues. V lost 6 bases and J lost 7, with 20 bases in between. The CDR3 here is CASSRARVFQNTQYF. The CDR3 region has the DNA TGTGCCAGCAGCCGCGCCCGGGTCTTCCAAAATACGCAGTATTTT.

The chain is built from TRBV6-5 and TRBJ2-3; 7 bases map to TRBD1. Germline lookup yields CDR1 MNHEY and CDR2 SVGAGI. This CDR3 is 14 amino acids long. Trimming cost V 4 bases and J 2 bases; bases outside gene matches: 3. The CDR3 bases are TGTGCCAGCAGTTCGACAGGGAACACAGATACGCAGTATTTT. Protein: CASSSTGNTDTQYF.

The CDR3 region is CASSHRDRDSDTQYF. The CDR3 nucleotides read TGTGCCAGCAGCCACCGGGACAGGGACTCGGATACGCAGTATTTT. This chain joins TRBV9 and TRBJ2-3, with 9 bases identical to TRBD1. Germline assignment: CDR1 SGDLS and CDR2 YYNGEE. V dropped 4 bases and J dropped 6; count of bases not matched to a gene: 9. There are 15 residues in the CDR3.

J is TRBJ1-2 and V is TRBV18, with 10 bases lining up with TRBD1. Germline assignment: CDR1 KGHSH and CDR2 LQKENI. There are 19 residues in the CDR3. Trimming removed 3 bases from V and 0 bases from J; junction bases left unmatched: 13. CDR3 nucleotide sequence: TGTGCCAGCTCACCCCTGGGGACAGGGGTTCCGCAAGCTAACTATGGCTACACCTTC. It encodes CASSPLGTGVPQANYGYTF.

The chain recombines TRBV2 with TRBJ1-1; TRBD1 might be the D (5 bases). Germline V gene data show CDR1 as SNHLY and CDR2 as FYNNEI. V shed 7 bases and J shed 0 bases, with 15 bases lying between them. The CDR3 length is 15 residues. The CDR3 sequence is CASNLQGIMNTEAFF. The CDR3 DNA sequence: TGTGCCAGCAACCTGCAGGGAATCATGAACACTGAAGCTTTCTTT. Combining the CDR3 with reference TRBV2 and TRBJ1-1 gives the whole variable domain EPEVTQTPSHQVTQMGQEVILRCVPISNHLYFYWYRQILGQKVEFLVSFYNNEISEKSEIFDDQFSVERPDGSNFTLKIRSTKLEDSAMYFCASNLQGIMNTEAFFGQGTRLTVV.

This clone was observed once. The chain employs TRBV4-3 and TRBJ2-6; 8 nucleotides line up with TRBD1. The V and J ends lost 2 bases and 6 bases, in that order; junction bases with no gene match: 12. CDR3 length: 18 residues. CDR1 and CDR2 (germline): LGHNA, YSLEER. The CDR3 sequence: CASSQYAVRGPEANVLTF. The CDR3 DNA follows: TGCGCCAGCAGCCAATACGCTGTCAGGGGGCCAGAGGCCAACGTCCTGACTTTC.

The rearrangement uses TRBV9 and TRBJ1-2; TRBD1 matches at 7 bases. This CDR3 is 17 amino acids long. From germline, CDR1 is SGDLS and CDR2 YYNGEE. V was clipped by 6 bases and J by 8 bases; unmatched bases: 22. The CDR3 sequence is CASTRDPSGTAFTGYTF. CDR3 coding DNA: TGTGCCAGCACCCGAGACCCATCCGGGACAGCATTCACCGGCTACACCTTC.

This clone occurred a few times. Other DNA sequences in the same sample also yield this CDR3. The J gene is TRBJ2-3, the V gene TRBV7-2; no clear D. Germline lookup yields CDR1 SGHTA and CDR2 FQGNSA. Trimming took 1 base from V and 1 from J, leaving 0 bases between them. The CDR3 runs 12 residues. The chain's CDR3 is CASSLGTDTQYF. The CDR3 DNA reads as TGTGCCAGCAGCTTAGGCACAGATACGCAGTATTTT.

This chain joins TRBV13 and TRBJ2-5; 11 nucleotides agree with TRBD1. Germline V gene lookup returns CDR1 PRHDT and CDR2 FYEKMQ (reference sequence). The V and J ends lost 5 bases and 4 bases, in that order; junction bases with no gene match: 6. The CDR3 extends over 15 amino acids. CDR3 loop: CASSPRTGGAETQYF. CDR3 nucleotide sequence: TGTGCCAGCAGCCCAAGGACAGGGGGCGCAGAGACCCAGTACTTC.

The V and J genes are TRBV9 and TRBJ2-3; TRBD1 agrees at 7 bases. Germline assignment: CDR1 SGDLS and CDR2 YYNGEE. The ends lost 3 bases at V and 2 bases at J; junction bases unmatched: 3. CDR3 length equals 14 residues. CDR3 in amino acids: CASSDRGFTDTQYF. The CDR3 DNA is TGTGCCAGCAGCGACAGGGGATTCACAGATACGCAGTATTTT.

V gene TRBV29-1 combines with J gene TRBJ2-7; weak D call: TRBD2 (6 bases). The V and J ends lost 0 bases and 2 bases respectively, with 11 bases between them. Per germline, CDR1 SQVTM and CDR2 ANQGSEA. There are 14 residues in the CDR3. The CDR3 spells CSVEDPGGAYEQYF. The CDR3 nucleotides are TGCAGCGTTGAAGATCCTGGAGGGGCCTACGAGCAGTACTTC.

This sequence joins TRBV5-1 and TRBJ1-1; D gene uncertain. From germline, CDR1 is SGHRS and CDR2 YFSETQ. This CDR3 has 13 residues. V dropped 2 bases and J dropped 5 bases, with 10 bases sitting between them. The CDR3 DNA reads TGCGCCAGCAGCTTCGCGGGTGGTACTGAAGCTTTCTTT. Translation gives CASSFAGGTEAFF.

This chain connects TRBV18 to TRBJ2-1, with D perhaps TRBD1 (5 bases). CDR1 is KGHSH, CDR2 LQKENI, per germline. This CDR3 has 16 residues. Trimming took 0 bases from V and 9 from J, leaving 18 bases between them. The DNA of the CDR3 is TGTGCCAGCTCACCACCGTACAGGTCGGGTTTCGGTGAGCAGTTCTTC. Translated, it gives CASSPPYRSGFGEQFF.

J is TRBJ2-3 and V is TRBV29-1; TRBD1 agrees at 10 bases. V was pared by 8 bases and J by 3 bases, with 11 bases of the junction left unmatched. This CDR3 region has 15 residues. Germline assignment: CDR1 SQVTM and CDR2 ANQGSEA. CDR3 coding DNA: TGCAGCACCCGGACAGGGGGGATAGGGACAGATACGCAGTATTTT. It codes for CSTRTGGIGTDTQYF.